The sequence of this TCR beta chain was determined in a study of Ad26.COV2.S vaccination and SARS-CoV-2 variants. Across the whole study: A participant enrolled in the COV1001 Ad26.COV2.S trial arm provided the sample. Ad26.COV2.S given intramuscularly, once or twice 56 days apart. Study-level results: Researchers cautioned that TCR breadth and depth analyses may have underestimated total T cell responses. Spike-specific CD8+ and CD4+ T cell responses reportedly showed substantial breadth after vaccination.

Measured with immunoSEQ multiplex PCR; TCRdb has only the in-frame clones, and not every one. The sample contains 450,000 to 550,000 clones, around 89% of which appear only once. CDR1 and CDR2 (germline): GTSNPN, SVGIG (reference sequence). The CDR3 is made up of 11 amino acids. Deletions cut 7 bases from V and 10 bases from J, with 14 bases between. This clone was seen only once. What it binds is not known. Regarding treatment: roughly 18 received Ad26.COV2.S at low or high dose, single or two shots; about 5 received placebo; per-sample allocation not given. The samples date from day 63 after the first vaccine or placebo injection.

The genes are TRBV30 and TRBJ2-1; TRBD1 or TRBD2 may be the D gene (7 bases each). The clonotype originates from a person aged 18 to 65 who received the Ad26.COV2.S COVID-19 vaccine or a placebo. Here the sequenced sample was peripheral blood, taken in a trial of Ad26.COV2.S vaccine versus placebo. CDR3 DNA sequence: TGTGCCTTTCAGGGGGGGATCGAGCAGTTCTTC. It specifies CAFQGGIEQFF.